A selection of T cell receptor beta chains follows, all from one sample in a study of breast tumors, draining lymph nodes, adjacent tissues. From the multiplex PCR reads, TCRdb called clonotypes with MiXCR, one entry per CDR3 protein. The sample holds roughly 130,000 distinct CDR3 sequences, 15% to 20% seen once. The sample taken for sequencing was axillary lymph node tissue. Receptors were obtained from a female donor with breast cancer. Some clones in this sample may be carry-over from other donors' samples. Each CDR3 is given with its conserved first and last residue. Fields, in order: clone size, D gene, J gene, V gene, CDR3 DNA, CDR3 protein. A D gene is named only where the DNA matches it firmly. The size entry is marked missing in some rows and otherwise reads once, few, many or a size class.

clone size: many
D gene: -
J gene: TRBJ2-3
V gene: TRBV3-1
CDR3 DNA: TGTGCCAGCAGCCGCAGGACCAGCGGGGATACGCAGTATTTT
CDR3 protein: CASSRRTSGDTQYF

clone size: many
D gene: TRBD2
J gene: TRBJ2-5
V gene: TRBV19
CDR3 DNA: TGTGCCAGTAGTATTTCAGCGGGGGGGCAGAGGGAGACCCAGTACTTC
CDR3 protein: CASSISAGGQRETQYF

clone size: -
D gene: TRBD2
J gene: TRBJ2-2
V gene: TRBV20-1
CDR3 DNA: TGCAGGGGGGGGGAGAACACCGGGGAGCTGTTTTTT
CDR3 protein: CRGGENTGELFF

clone size: many
D gene: TRBD1
J gene: TRBJ1-2
V gene: TRBV20-1
CDR3 DNA: TGCAGTGCTAGAGATAGGACAGGGGGCGATGGCTACACCTTC
CDR3 protein: CSARDRTGGDGYTF

clone size: many
D gene: -
J gene: TRBJ2-7
V gene: TRBV6-1
CDR3 DNA: TGTGCCAGCAGTGTTACAGGAAACTCCTACGAGCAGTACTTC
CDR3 protein: CASSVTGNSYEQYF

clone size: many
D gene: TRBD1
J gene: TRBJ2-5
V gene: TRBV7-7
CDR3 DNA: TGTGCTAGCAGTCCACTCCCGGGACAGGGGAGCGGAGAGACCCAGTACTTC
CDR3 protein: CASSPLPGQGSGETQYF

clone size: many
D gene: TRBD2
J gene: TRBJ2-3
V gene: TRBV19
CDR3 DNA: TGTGCCAGTAGTACTGGACTAGCATCAGATACGCAGTATTTT
CDR3 protein: CASSTGLASDTQYF

clone size: many
D gene: -
J gene: TRBJ1-3
V gene: TRBV5-4
CDR3 DNA: TGTGCCAGCAGCTTGGGTGGCGGGTACTCTGGAAACACCATATATTTT
CDR3 protein: CASSLGGGYSGNTIYF

clone size: many
D gene: -
J gene: TRBJ2-1
V gene: TRBV15
CDR3 DNA: TGTGCCACCAGCAGCGGGACTTTCTCCTACAATGAGCAGTTCTTC
CDR3 protein: CATSSGTFSYNEQFF

clone size: many
D gene: TRBD2
J gene: TRBJ2-2
V gene: TRBV5-1
CDR3 DNA: TGCGCCAGCAGCTTGGGGTCCAGACTAGCGGGAGTCACCGGGGAGCTGTTTTTT
CDR3 protein: CASSLGSRLAGVTGELFF

clone size: many
D gene: -
J gene: TRBJ1-3
V gene: TRBV29-1
CDR3 DNA: TGCAGCGTTGTGGCAGACTCTGGAAACACCATATATTTT
CDR3 protein: CSVVADSGNTIYF

clone size: many
D gene: TRBD1
J gene: TRBJ2-2
V gene: TRBV29-1
CDR3 DNA: TGCAGCGTGGGACAGGGGGCGGCCGGGGAGCTGTTTTTT
CDR3 protein: CSVGQGAAGELFF

clone size: -
D gene: TRBD1
J gene: TRBJ2-2
V gene: TRBV5-1
CDR3 DNA: TGCGCCAGCAGCTTCGGGGCTTTGGACAGGACCGGGGAGCTGTTTTTT
CDR3 protein: CASSFGALDRTGELFF

clone size: many
D gene: -
J gene: TRBJ2-7
V gene: TRBV25-1
CDR3 DNA: TGTGCCAGCAGTGAATATATGGGAGTCTCCGAGCAGTACTTC
CDR3 protein: CASSEYMGVSEQYF

clone size: many
D gene: -
J gene: TRBJ2-3
V gene: TRBV24-1
CDR3 DNA: TGTGCCACCAGTGACGCAGACAGGAGGGGCACAGATACGCAGTATTTT
CDR3 protein: CATSDADRRGTDTQYF

clone size: many
D gene: -
J gene: TRBJ2-5
V gene: TRBV6-5
CDR3 DNA: TGTGCCAGCAGTTACTCGCGGGGCCAAGAGACCCAGTACTTC
CDR3 protein: CASSYSRGQETQYF

clone size: many
D gene: TRBD1
J gene: TRBJ2-7
V gene: TRBV7-9
CDR3 DNA: TGTGCCAGCAGTCACGGGACAGGTCTCTCCTACGAGCAGTACTTC
CDR3 protein: CASSHGTGLSYEQYF